The 27 T cell receptor beta chains reported below all come from one sample, sequenced in a study of T-cell memory formation after mild COVID-19. A single record per CDR3 protein comes from TCRdb applying MiXCR to the 5' RACE reads. The sample includes more than 300,000 distinct CDR3 sequences, 20% to 25% of them seen just once. Sequencing input: PBMCs or a T cell subset sorted from them (not recorded which). Receptors originate from a man aged 18 to 29 who had mild COVID-19 (a few samples of this study predate the infection). Cell type and time point are not known.

This rearrangement joins TRBV6-5 to TRBJ1-2; no firm D call. The CDR3 extends over 14 amino acids. The germline V gene has CDR1 MNHEY and CDR2 SVGAGI. Trimming took off 2 bases at V and 4 bases at J, with 11 bases between the two ends. The CDR3 bases are TGTGCCAGCAGTTACGGTGTAGGCAGCTATGGCTACACCTTC. Amino acids: CASSYGVGSYGYTF.

This chain joins TRBV4-1 and TRBJ2-1; D ambiguous. With the DNA end fitting TRBJ2-7 better, the J assignment may be wrong. Per germline, CDR1 MGHRA and CDR2 YSYEKL. CDR3 size: 11 residues. CDR3 coding DNA: TGCGCCAGCAGCTCCTACAATGAGCAGTACTTC. This codes for CASSSYNEQYF.

This clonotype was detected only a few times. This chain uses TRBV18 with TRBJ2-3; D perhaps matches TRBD1 (5 bases). With 8 bases removed from V and 4 bases from J, the gap between germline ends came to 22 bases. Germline assignment: CDR1 KGHSH and CDR2 LQKENI. This CDR3 is built from 16 residues. This CDR3 is CASPLDSEKPADTQYF. In nucleotides, the CDR3 is TGTGCCAGCCCACTCGACAGCGAAAAGCCTGCAGATACGCAGTATTTT.

The CDR3 here is CASSSVDTGELFF. CDR3 coding DNA: TGTGCCAGCAGTTCGGTGGACACCGGGGAGCTGTTTTTT. The rearrangement joins TRBV27 to TRBJ2-2; D gene unclear. Germline-derived CDR1 and CDR2 are MNHEY and SMNVEV (reference sequence). Trimming took off 4 bases at V and 3 bases at J, with 6 bases between the two ends. This CDR3 has 13 amino acids.

Only a few counts were recorded for this clonotype. V and J are TRBV28 and TRBJ1-5; D is undetermined. V shed 1 base and J shed 0 bases, with 7 bases lying between them. The CDR3 covers 15 residues. Looked up from germline, CDR1 is MDHEN and CDR2 is SYDVKM. In DNA form, the CDR3 reads TGTGCCAGCAGTTTATATAGCGATAGCAATCAGCCCCAGCATTTT. It yields the protein CASSLYSDSNQPQHF.

This clonotype was counted a few times. The CDR3 region is CAWSYEGLNTEAFF. Here the CDR3 DNA reads TGTGCCTGGAGTTACGAGGGTTTGAACACTGAAGCTTTCTTT. The rearrangement joins TRBV30 to TRBJ1-1; no clear D. Trimming cost V 2 bases and J 0 bases, with 10 bases left between them. This CDR3 is built from 14 residues. Germline CDR1 GTSNPN, CDR2 SVGIG (reference sequence).

This clonotype was recorded a few times. The chain carries TRBV7-9 and TRBJ2-3, with 9 bases matching TRBD2. CDR1 and CDR2 from the germline V gene are SEHNR and FQNEAQ (reference sequence). The CDR3 extends over 17 amino acids. With 3 bases clipped from V and 2 bases from J, the junction kept 9 bases outside the gene matches. CDR3 DNA sequence: TGTGCCAGCAGCTTTGGTGGCGCGGGGGGGCCCACAGATACGCAGTATTTT. Encoded protein: CASSFGGAGGPTDTQYF.

The sample holds many counts of this clonotype. The chain joins TRBV3-1 to TRBJ2-5; D remains ambiguous. This CDR3 is built from 16 residues. In germline, CDR1 is LGHDT, CDR2 YNNKEL (reference sequence). Trimming left V 3 bases short and J 4 bases short, with 18 bases between. CDR3 amino acids: CASSHKGGWATETQYF. CDR3 sequence (DNA): TGTGCCAGCAGCCACAAAGGCGGCTGGGCAACAGAGACCCAGTACTTC.

This clonotype was seen more than once but under ten times. This chain joins TRBV4-3 and TRBJ1-2, with D possibly matching TRBD1 (6 bases). The CDR3 is made up of 18 amino acids. V lost 4 bases, J lost 8 bases, and 29 bases lay in between. Per germline, CDR1 LGHNA and CDR2 YSLEER. Written as DNA, the CDR3 is TGCGCCAGCAGCCCGCACTATAAACAGGGAGGGTCGGCCTACGGCTACACCTTC. Protein sequence: CASSPHYKQGGSAYGYTF.

This chain joins TRBV7-8 and TRBJ1-1; D call uncertain. The CDR3 runs to 15 residues. Germline V lookup: CDR1 SGHVS, CDR2 FQNEAQ. V was shortened by 0 bases and J by 0 bases, with 8 bases between the two germline ends. The CDR3 region is CASSLALKMNTEAFF. The DNA for the CDR3 is TGTGCCAGCAGCTTAGCCCTTAAAATGAACACTGAAGCTTTCTTT. Drawing the rest from reference TRBV7-8 and TRBJ1-1, the complete variable domain is GAGVSQSPRYKVAKRGQDVALRCDPISGHVSLFWYQQALGQGPEFLTYFQNEAQLDKSGLPSDRFFAERPEGSVSTLKIQRTQQEDSAVYLCASSLALKMNTEAFFGQGTRLTVV.

The chain links TRBV12-3 or TRBV12-4 to TRBJ2-2; D is unresolved. The CDR3 is 14 amino acids. The germline V and J ends were trimmed by 3 bases and 6 bases, with 11 bases remaining between them. CDR3 DNA: TGTGCCAGCAGTTTGACGGCTTTGGCCGGGGAGCTGTTTTTT. Its protein is CASSLTALAGELFF.

In its sample, this clonotype was seen a few times. The J gene is TRBJ2-2, the V gene TRBV12-3 or TRBV12-4; D ambiguous. V was pared by 3 bases and J by 3 bases, with 8 bases between. This CDR3 spans 14 amino acids. The CDR3, as DNA: TGTGCCAGCAGTTTTAACACGTACACCGGGGAGCTGTTTTTT. Translated: CASSFNTYTGELFF.

This rearrangement joins TRBV5-1 to TRBJ1-4; TRBD1 agrees at 8 bases. This CDR3 has 16 residues. The J segment lost 4 bases and the V segment lost 0 bases, leaving 5 bases of the junction unmatched. Germline CDR1 is SGHRS and CDR2 is YFSETQ. CDR3 nucleotide sequence: TGCGCCAGCAGCTTGGACAGGGGGTCGTTTAATGAAAAACTGTTTTTT. This translates into CASSLDRGSFNEKLFF. The entire variable domain, with the rest obtained from reference TRBV5-1 and TRBJ1-4, is as follows: KAGVTQTPRYLIKTRGQQVTLSCSPISGHRSVSWYQQTPGQGLQFLFEYFSETQRNKGNFPGRFSGRQFSNSRSEMNVSTLELGDSALYLCASSLDRGSFNEKLFFGSGTQLSVL.

This clonotype was detected only a few times. The rearrangement uses TRBV6-6 and TRBJ1-1; D is undetermined. The CDR3 sequence is 14 residues long. V was trimmed by 0 bases and J by 5 bases, leaving 10 bases between them. Looked up from germline, CDR1 is MNHNY and CDR2 is SVGAGI (reference sequence). Here the CDR3 reads CASSYSQVRTEAFF. The CDR3, as DNA: TGTGCCAGCAGTTACTCGCAGGTCCGTACTGAAGCTTTCTTT.

CDR3 loop: CASSSRTSGATLGDTQYF. CDR3 nucleotide sequence: TGTGCCAGCAGCTCCAGGACTAGCGGGGCCACCCTGGGAGATACGCAGTATTTT. J is TRBJ2-3 and V is TRBV11-2, with 12 bases aligning to TRBD2. Germline lookup yields CDR1 SGHAT and CDR2 FQNNGV. This CDR3 is 18 amino acids long. Trimming removed 4 bases from V and 5 bases from J; junction bases left unmatched: 13.

The V and J genes are TRBV18 and TRBJ1-3; no definite D call. Per germline, CDR1 KGHSH and CDR2 LQKENI. V gave up 3 bases and J gave up 0 bases, with 9 bases separating them. This CDR3 is 15 amino acids long. As DNA, the CDR3 is TGTGCCAGCTCACCGGCCCAGATCTCTGGAAACACCATATATTTT. Protein product: CASSPAQISGNTIYF.

This clonotype turned up a few times. This sequence joins TRBV7-3 and TRBJ1-5; D call uncertain. The CDR3 runs to 11 residues. Germline V gene lookup returns CDR1 SGHTA and CDR2 FQGTGA. Trimming stripped 1 base from V and 6 bases from J, with 1 base between. As DNA, the CDR3 is TGTGCCAGCAGCTTAAGTCAGCCCCAGCATTTT. This encodes CASSLSQPQHF.

This clonotype came up a few times. The chain employs TRBV7-2 and TRBJ2-3; 10 nucleotides line up with TRBD2. Trimming removed 4 bases from V and 3 bases from J; junction bases left unmatched: 4. This CDR3 is built from 15 residues. Germline-derived CDR1 and CDR2 are SGHTA and FQGNSA. The CDR3 is CASSSQRGGTDTQYF. DNA of the CDR3: TGTGCCAGCAGCTCCCAGCGGGGGGGAACAGATACGCAGTATTTT.

This clonotype was seen only a few times. V usage is TRBV11-3 and J usage is TRBJ2-5; no clear D gene. Germline V lookup: CDR1 SGHNT, CDR2 YENEEA. V dropped 5 bases and J dropped 4 bases, with 14 bases sitting between them. This CDR3 contains 14 residues. The CDR3 DNA follows: TGTGCCAGCAGCATCGGACCCACGGGAGAGACCCAGTACTTC. Translation: CASSIGPTGETQYF. Full variable domain (missing parts from reference TRBV11-3 and TRBJ2-5): EAGVVQSPRYKIIEKKQPVAFWCNPISGHNTLYWYLQNLGQGPELLIRYENEEAVDDSQLPKDRFSAERLKGVDSTLKIQPAELGDSAVYLCASSIGPTGETQYFGPGTRLLVL.

This clonotype was seen a few times. The V gene is TRBV9, the J gene TRBJ2-3; D possibly uses TRBD1 or TRBD2 (7 bases each). Trimming removed 6 bases at V and 5 bases at J, with 16 bases between. Germline values: CDR1 SGDLS, CDR2 YYNGEE. The CDR3 extends over 14 amino acids. The CDR3 nucleotides read TGTGCCAGCACCAGGGGGGGATCGGGAGATACGCAGTATTTT. It yields the protein CASTRGGSGDTQYF.

J is TRBJ1-4 and V is TRBV5-1; no reliable D call. Germline V gene data show CDR1 as SGHRS and CDR2 as YFSETQ. The V end was cut by 4 bases, the J end by 5 bases, with 12 bases between. The CDR3 extends over 14 amino acids. For the CDR3, the DNA is TGCGCCAGCAGCGACGGGAGAGTCAATGAAAAACTGTTTTTT. Amino acid sequence: CASSDGRVNEKLFF.

A few counts support this clonotype. V usage is TRBV3-1 and J usage is TRBJ2-5; D is undetermined. The ends were cut back, 0 bases at V and 2 bases at J, with 7 bases in the middle. Germline assignment: CDR1 LGHDT and CDR2 YNNKEL (reference sequence). The CDR3 totals 14 residues. For the CDR3, the DNA is TGTGCCAGCAGCCAAGAGACCTGGCAAGAGACCCAGTACTTC. It yields the protein CASSQETWQETQYF.

The CDR3 DNA sequence: TGTGCCAGCAGTGGAAAGGATGAGCAGTTCTTC. Residues: CASSGKDEQFF. This rearrangement joins TRBV6-6 to TRBJ2-1; D gene uncertain. From germline, CDR1 is MNHNY and CDR2 SVGAGI (reference sequence). This CDR3 contains 11 residues. V was shortened by 5 bases and J by 8 bases, with 7 bases between the two germline ends.

In this sample, this clonotype turned up many times. This chain links TRBV7-2 with TRBJ2-1; D gene uncertain. Between the trimmed V and J ends, which lost 3 bases and 9 bases, there was a span of 12 bases. Germline CDR1 reads SGHTA; CDR2 reads FQGNSA. CDR3 length equals 13 residues. CDR3 nucleotide sequence: TGTGCCAGCAGCTTCCGCCGTACTGTTGAGCAGTTCTTC. As protein: CASSFRRTVEQFF.

This clonotype was counted between two and nine times. The rearrangement links TRBV7-3 to TRBJ2-6; tentatively, D is TRBD2 (5 bases). Germline values: CDR1 SGHTA, CDR2 FQGTGA. The CDR3 contains 17 residues. The V end was cut by 3 bases, the J end by 0 bases, with 12 bases between. The CDR3 here is CASSLNSGISGANVLTF. Here the CDR3 DNA reads TGTGCCAGCAGCTTGAACAGCGGAATCTCTGGGGCCAACGTCCTGACTTTC.

This clonotype came up many times. V and J are TRBV9 and TRBJ2-5; D may be TRBD1 or TRBD2 (5 bases each). Trimming removed 3 bases from V and 5 bases from J, with 17 bases in between. The germline gives CDR1 SGDLS, CDR2 YYNGEE. The CDR3 runs to 15 residues. The CDR3 DNA reads TGTGCCAGCAGCGGATACGGGACGGGCGGTGAGACCCAGTACTTC. Protein sequence: CASSGYGTGGETQYF.

This chain links TRBV28 with TRBJ2-3; TRBD1 might be the D (5 bases). The V and J ends lost 6 bases and 4 bases respectively, with 11 bases between them. Germline V lookup: CDR1 MDHEN, CDR2 SYDVKM. The CDR3 sequence is 13 residues long. CDR3 nucleotide sequence: TGTGCCAGCAGCAGGGTTTGGGCAGATACGCAGTATTTT. Protein product: CASSRVWADTQYF.